This entry lists 23 T cell receptor beta chains sequenced from one sample in a study of control samples from healthy donors and cancer patients. Assay: immunoSEQ multiplex PCR; the TCRdb copy retains only in-frame clones and omits some. The top ten hold 15% to 20% of the sample, which has approximately 71,000 clones, 89% seen once. Sequenced input: PBMCs. All receptors come from a man aged 55-75 years with lung cancer.

The rearrangement joins TRBV6-1 to TRBJ1-1; D is unresolved. This CDR3 is built from 11 residues. Germline V gene data show CDR1 as MNHNS and CDR2 as SASEGT. Trimming removed 6 bases at V and 2 bases at J, with 4 bases between. The CDR3 nucleotides are TGTGCCAGCAGACGAAACACTGAAGCTTTCTTT. Protein: CASRRNTEAFF.

The DNA of the CDR3 is TGTGCCAGCAGCCCGGGGGGGCCGAACACCGGGGAGCTGTTTTTT. This encodes CASSPGGPNTGELFF. V gene TRBV9 combines with J gene TRBJ2-2; 8 positions agree with TRBD2. The germline V gene has CDR1 SGDLS and CDR2 YYNGEE. The CDR3 runs to 15 residues. J gave up 0 bases and V 4 bases, and 2 bases lay outside the gene matches.

The chain is built from TRBV6-5 and TRBJ1-1; D might be TRBD1 (5 bases). This CDR3 is 15 amino acids long. The V gene's germline CDR1 is MNHEY and CDR2 SVGAGI. The V end lost 3 bases, the J end lost 1 base, and 12 bases lay between the germline ends. The DNA of the CDR3 is TGTGCCAGCAGTTATGGTCGGGACCCGAACACTGAAGCTTTCTTT. This codes for CASSYGRDPNTEAFF.

The chain joins TRBV4-1 to TRBJ1-1; D is undetermined. CDR1 and CDR2 (germline): MGHRA, YSYEKL. V gave up 4 bases and J gave up 0 bases, with 21 bases separating them. The CDR3 loop spans 18 amino acids. CDR3 nucleotides: TGCGCCAGCAGCCTTCAAAACCCGAGTCTTAATCTGAACACTGAAGCTTTCTTT. It is translated as CASSLQNPSLNLNTEAFF.

This rearrangement joins TRBV6-6 to TRBJ1-2; TRBD1 might be the D (6 bases). Deletions cut 2 bases from V and 0 bases from J, with 10 bases between. In germline, CDR1 is MNHNY, CDR2 SVGAGI (reference sequence). The CDR3 is 15 amino acids. The CDR3 DNA is TGTGCCAGCAGTTACGTGACAGGAGCTAACTATGGCTACACCTTC. Translating gives CASSYVTGANYGYTF.

The V and J genes are TRBV5-6 and TRBJ2-2; no clear D gene. V shed 10 bases and J shed 5 bases, with 18 bases lying between them. The germline CDR1 and CDR2 sequences are SGHDT and YYEEEE. The CDR3 covers 14 residues. CDR3 in amino acids: CASIRQSLTGELFF. The DNA of the CDR3 is TGTGCCTCGATCCGGCAGAGCTTGACCGGGGAGCTGTTTTTT.

CDR3 bases: TGTGCCAGCAGCTTAGGGACAGATTATGGCTACACCTTC. Translation: CASSLGTDYGYTF. This chain joins TRBV7-8 and TRBJ1-2; perhaps TRBD1 as D (6 bases). The V and J ends lost 1 base and 5 bases respectively, with 8 bases between them. CDR3 length: 13 amino acids. Germline lookup yields CDR1 SGHVS and CDR2 FQNEAQ.

This clone has just one count. The genes are TRBV7-9 and TRBJ2-3; no reliable D call. Germline V gene data show CDR1 as SEHNR and CDR2 as FQNEAQ (reference sequence). The CDR3 totals 12 residues. V lost 3 bases and J 4 bases, leaving 5 bases between the germline ends. CDR3 sequence (DNA): TGTGCCAGCAGCTTTATACCAGATACGCAGTATTTT. Its translation is CASSFIPDTQYF.

The V call is TRBV7-2, the J call TRBJ2-3, with D perhaps given as TRBD1 or TRBD2 (6 bases each). Germline CDR1 reads SGHTA; CDR2 reads FQGNSA. The length of the CDR3 is 18 residues. V lost 6 bases, J lost 0 bases, and 22 bases lay in between. CDR3 DNA sequence: TGTGCCAGCAGATCTTTCCGAGGGGGGACAACTAGCACAGATACGCAGTATTTT. It translates to CASRSFRGGTTSTDTQYF.

The genes are TRBV9 and TRBJ1-6; no definite D call. Germline V CDR1 and CDR2: SGDLS, YYNGEE. The CDR3 is 13 residues long. The ends were cut back, 7 bases at V and 5 bases at J, with 10 bases in the middle. CDR3 nucleotides: TGTGCCAGCTCAGTATCGGATAATTCACCCCTCCACTTT. This sequence encodes CASSVSDNSPLHF.

The chain couples TRBV7-2 to TRBJ2-6, with D perhaps assigned TRBD1 or TRBD2 (6 bases each). Trimming stripped 4 bases from V and 4 bases from J, with 11 bases between. This CDR3 is built from 15 residues. Germline V lookup: CDR1 SGHTA, CDR2 FQGNSA. The CDR3: CASSSGGLGANVLTF. The CDR3 coding sequence is TGTGCCAGCAGCTCCGGGGGCTTGGGGGCCAACGTCCTGACTTTC.

The chain links TRBV11-2 to TRBJ2-3; 7 bases are a match to TRBD1. CDR1 is SGHAT, CDR2 FQNNGV, per germline. The length of the CDR3 is 14 residues. V gave up 6 bases and J gave up 7 bases; unmatched junction bases: 10. The CDR3 region is CASRGQPLGNTQYF. In nucleotides, the CDR3 is TGTGCCAGCAGGGGACAGCCCCTGGGAAATACGCAGTATTTT.

This clone was found once. The V gene is TRBV10-1, the J gene TRBJ1-2; TRBD1 is a possible D gene (6 bases). Trimming took off 0 bases at V and 6 bases at J, with 11 bases between the two ends. The CDR3 extends over 14 amino acids. Germline V lookup: CDR1 WNHNN, CDR2 SYGVQD (reference sequence). The CDR3 nucleotides read TGCGCCAGCAGTGAGTCGGGGGCTCGTGATGGCTACACCTTC. As protein: CASSESGARDGYTF.

V usage is TRBV19 and J usage is TRBJ2-5; tentatively, D is TRBD2 (5 bases). CDR3 size: 15 residues. Trimming left V 1 base short and J 2 bases short, with 11 bases between. Germline V gives CDR1 LNHDA, CDR2 SQIVND (reference sequence). CDR3 amino acids: CASSIGGRPQETQYF. The DNA of the CDR3 is TGTGCCAGTAGTATAGGAGGGCGACCTCAAGAGACCCAGTACTTC.

The chain carries TRBV3-1 (or the pseudogene TRBV3-2) and TRBJ2-3; D gene uncertain. This CDR3 comprises 12 residues. Germline V gene sequence: CDR1 LGHDT, CDR2 YNNKEL (reference sequence). Trimming removed 4 bases from V and 0 bases from J, with 2 bases in between. CDR3 nucleotide sequence: TGTGCCAGCAGCCCGAGCACAGATACGCAGTATTTT. Translation: CASSPSTDTQYF.

The J gene is TRBJ2-5, the V gene TRBV5-4; 8 bases match TRBD1. The ends lost 3 bases at V and 2 bases at J; junction bases unmatched: 0. The CDR3 runs 13 residues. Germline V lookup: CDR1 SGHNT, CDR2 YYREEE (reference sequence). The CDR3 here is CASSWDRQETQYF. CDR3 nucleotide sequence: TGTGCCAGCAGCTGGGACAGGCAAGAGACCCAGTACTTC.

The rearrangement joins TRBV5-6 to TRBJ1-5; TRBD1 might be the D (5 bases). Trimming pared 3 bases from V and 4 bases from J, leaving 8 bases between. The CDR3 runs to 13 residues. Germline V CDR1 and CDR2: SGHDT, YYEEEE. CDR3 sequence: CASSSGRNQPQHF. Here the CDR3 DNA reads TGTGCCAGCAGCTCGGGACGGAATCAGCCCCAGCATTTT. The full variable domain, with the rest looked up from reference TRBV5-6 and TRBJ1-5, is DAGVTQSPTHLIKTRGQQVTLRCSPKSGHDTVSWYQQALGQGPQFIFQYYEEEERQRGNFPDRFSGHQFPNYSSELNVNALLLGDSALYLCASSSGRNQPQHFGDGTRLSIL.

V gene TRBV6-5 combines with J gene TRBJ2-1; TRBD2 might be the D (6 bases). Between the trimmed V and J ends, which lost 5 bases and 7 bases, there was a span of 15 bases. Looked up from germline, CDR1 is MNHEY and CDR2 is SVGAGI. The CDR3 sequence is 14 residues long. The CDR3 sequence is CASSPQSTRNEQFF. CDR3 nucleotides: TGTGCCAGCAGTCCCCAATCGACTAGGAATGAGCAGTTCTTC.

V usage is TRBV28 and J usage is TRBJ1-6, with TRBD1 as a possible D gene (5 bases). The CDR3 loop spans 15 amino acids. Looked up from germline, CDR1 is MDHEN and CDR2 is SYDVKM. V gave up 6 bases and J gave up 7 bases, with 16 bases separating them. The CDR3 region has the DNA TGTGCCAGCAGCACAGGAGCAGGGAGCAATTCACCCCTCCACTTT. Its translation: CASSTGAGSNSPLHF.

This clone was counted once. The CDR3 DNA sequence: TGTGCCACCCGTAAGTTCTTCGGGGACACTGAAGCTTTCTTT. This sequence encodes CATRKFFGDTEAFF. J is TRBJ1-1 and V is TRBV15; D call uncertain. V shed 8 bases and J shed 3 bases, with 16 bases lying between them. The CDR3 contains 14 residues. Per the germline V gene, CDR1 is LNHNV and CDR2 is YYDKDF (reference sequence).

This clone was seen just once. V and J are TRBV27 and TRBJ2-7; 7 bases are shared with TRBD2. This CDR3 contains 18 residues. Germline trimming cut 6 bases from V and 4 bases from J; bases unmatched to any gene: 21. Looked up from germline, CDR1 is MNHEY and CDR2 is SMNVEV (reference sequence). The CDR3 DNA reads TGTGCCAGCAGGCCCCCGGGACTACCGCCGGGGCCAAGGTACGAGCAGTACTTC. This codes for CASRPPGLPPGPRYEQYF.

This sequence joins TRBV5-6 and TRBJ1-6; a possible D gene is TRBD1 (5 bases). V was clipped by 4 bases and J by 4 bases, with 15 bases between them. The CDR3 length is 16 residues. The V gene's germline CDR1 is SGHDT and CDR2 YYEEEE. CDR3 sequence (DNA): TGTGCCAGCAGCCTCCGGGCGGGGGGTTATAATTCACCCCTCCACTTT. Its protein is CASSLRAGGYNSPLHF.

The chain recombines TRBV6-4 with TRBJ1-1; the D gene is possibly TRBD1 (5 bases). CDR1 and CDR2 from the germline V gene are MRHNA and SNTAGT. The CDR3 has 13 amino acids. V gave up 6 bases and J gave up 1 base, with 9 bases separating them. Written as DNA, the CDR3 is TGTGCCAGCAGCTTAGGGGAGAACACTGAAGCTTTCTTT. Its translation is CASSLGENTEAFF.